This TCR beta chain stems from a study of shared clonotypes between healthy human individuals. Profiling relied on immunoSEQ multiplex PCR, and the TCRdb table lists in-frame clones only, not all of them. The sample has approximately 470,000 clones; about 85% are singletons. This CDR3 is 13 amino acids long. Germline V CDR1 and CDR2: SGHAT, FQNNGV. V lost 6 bases and J 2 bases, leaving 8 bases between the germline ends. The origin of this receptor is a woman aged 40-49 years in good health. Some clones in this sample may be carry-over from other donors' samples. Sequences were obtained from PBMCs. V usage is TRBV11-2 and J usage is TRBJ2-4; weak D call: TRBD1 (5 bases). CDR3 DNA: TGTGCCAGCAGTTCAGGGCCCAAAAACATTCAGTACTTC. Translated: CASSSGPKNIQYF.